This T cell receptor beta chain was sequenced during a study of OX40 agonist ivuxolimab in advanced cancers. The CDR3 is made up of 13 amino acids. V was pared by 4 bases and J by 5 bases, with 12 bases between. The V gene's germline CDR1 is SGHTA and CDR2 FQGTGA. Data came from immunoSEQ multiplex PCR; TCRdb stores just in-frame clones and leaves some out. The sample has tens of thousands of clones, 81% seen once. Study outcomes and limitations: Patients who responded partially at 0.1-3.0 mg/kg showed clonal expansion ranking among the lowest.

Concerning this clone: Its target is not known.

The material sequenced was CD4+ or CD8+ T cells sorted from blood, taken in a trial of the OX40 agonist ivuxolimab. The origin of this receptor is an adult with an advanced solid tumor such as melanoma, head and neck, liver or kidney cancer. This chain links TRBV7-3 with TRBJ2-7; D perhaps matches TRBD1 (5 bases). CDR3 DNA: TGTGCCAGCAGCTCCAGGGCTCGGGACGAGCAGTACTTC. The encoded protein is CASSSRARDEQYF.